The sample holds a few counts of the clone carrying this T cell receptor beta chain. The data belong to a study of early stage breast cancer tumors. Germline V gene lookup returns CDR1 MRHNA and CDR2 SNTAGT. There are 16 residues in the CDR3. The ends were cut back, 2 bases at V and 5 bases at J, with 17 bases in the middle. Only in-frame clones appear in the TCRdb table, and some are missing; sequencing was by immunoSEQ multiplex PCR. Counted here are about 53,000 clones, over 80% occurring once; the ten biggest clones make up about 5%. The sequence was obtained from a person aged 65-85 years with breast cancer. Sample: blood. J is TRBJ2-3 and V is TRBV6-4; tentative D call: TRBD1 (5 bases). CDR3 nucleotides: TGTGCCAGCAGTGACGGCCTAGGTGGGGCCGTAGATACGCAGTATTTT. This codes for CASSDGLGGAVDTQYF.